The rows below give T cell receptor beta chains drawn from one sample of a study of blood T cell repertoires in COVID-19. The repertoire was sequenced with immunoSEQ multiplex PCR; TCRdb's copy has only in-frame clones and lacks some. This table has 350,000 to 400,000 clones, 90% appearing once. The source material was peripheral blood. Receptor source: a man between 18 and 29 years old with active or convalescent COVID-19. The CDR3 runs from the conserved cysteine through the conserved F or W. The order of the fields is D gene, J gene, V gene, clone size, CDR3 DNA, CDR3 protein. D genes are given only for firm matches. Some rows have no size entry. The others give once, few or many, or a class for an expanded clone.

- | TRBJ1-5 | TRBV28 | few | TGTGCCAGCAATCAGGGGATTAGCAATCAGCCCCAGCATTTT | CASNQGISNQPQHF
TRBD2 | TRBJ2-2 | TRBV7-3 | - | TGTGCCAGCAGCCCCACCCCTAGCGGGGGGGCCGGGGAGCTGTTTTTT | CASSPTPSGGAGELFF
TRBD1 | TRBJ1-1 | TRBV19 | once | TGTGCCAGTAGTATTCTCGGGACAGGGCCCCCTGAAGCTTTCTTT | CASSILGTGPPEAFF
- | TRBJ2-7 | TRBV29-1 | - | TGCAGCGTGGGCGGGGTAGCTCCTTACGAGCAGTACTTC | CSVGGVAPYEQYF
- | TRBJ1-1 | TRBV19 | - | TGTGCCAGTAGTAAACAGCCGAACACTGAAGCTTTCTTT | CASSKQPNTEAFF
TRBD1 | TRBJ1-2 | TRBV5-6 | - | TGTGCCAGCAGCCCTACGACAGGGGTTTTGGGCTACACCTTC | CASSPTTGVLGYTF
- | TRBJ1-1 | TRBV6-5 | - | TGTGCCAGCAGTAGGCTGGGGGCCACTGAAGCTTTCTTT | CASSRLGATEAFF
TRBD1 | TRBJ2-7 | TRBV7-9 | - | TGTGCCAGCAGCTTAGTATTCCGGGACAGGGCCTCGACCTACGAGCAGTACTTC | CASSLVFRDRASTYEQYF
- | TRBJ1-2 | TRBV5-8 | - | TGTGCCAGCAGCGACCGACAGGAGGCCAACTATGGCTACACCTTC | CASSDRQEANYGYTF
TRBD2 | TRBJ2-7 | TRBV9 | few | TGTGCCAGCAGCGTAATTGCGGGGGGGTACGAGCAGTACTTC | CASSVIAGGYEQYF
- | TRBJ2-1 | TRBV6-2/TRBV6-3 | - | - | CASSSSPGEQFF
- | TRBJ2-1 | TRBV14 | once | TGTGCCAGCAGCCAAGATCGGAGGAATGAGCAGTTCTTC | CASSQDRRNEQFF
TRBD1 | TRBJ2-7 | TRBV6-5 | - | TGTGCCAGCAGTTACGGTCCAGGGGGCAGGGAGCAGTACTTC | CASSYGPGGREQYF
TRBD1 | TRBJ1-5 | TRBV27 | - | TGTGCCAGCAGCCTGGGACAGGGGAACAATCAGCCCCAGCATTTT | CASSLGQGNNQPQHF
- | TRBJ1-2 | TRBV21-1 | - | TGTGCCAGCGAGAGGGGCAGGGGGTGTTATGGCTACACCTTC | CASERGRGCYGYTF
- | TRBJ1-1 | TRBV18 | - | TGTGCCAGCTCACCACCACAGCTCATGAACACTGAAGCTTTCTTT | CASSPPQLMNTEAFF
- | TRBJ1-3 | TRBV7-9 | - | TGTGCCAGCAGCTTGTCACAGTCTGGAAACACCATATATTTT | CASSLSQSGNTIYF
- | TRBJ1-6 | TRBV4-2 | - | TGTGCCAGCAGCCAGCTCATTGTCGGGTTTTCACCCCTCCACTTT | CASSQLIVGFSPLHF
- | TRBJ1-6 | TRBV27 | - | TGTGCCAGCCGTACGGACATAAATAATTCACCCCTCCACTTT | CASRTDINNSPLHF
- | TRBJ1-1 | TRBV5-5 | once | TGTGCCAGCAGCAAAGTGACGGGGTTAAACACTGAAGCTTTCTTT | CASSKVTGLNTEAFF
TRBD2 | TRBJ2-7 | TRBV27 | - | TGTGCCAGCAGTTTAACTAGCGGGTACAACGAGCAGTACTTC | CASSLTSGYNEQYF
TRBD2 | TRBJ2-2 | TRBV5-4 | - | TGTGCCAGCCAATACTCGGCGGGAGGGCCTAAGAACACCGGGGAGCTGTTTTTT | CASQYSAGGPKNTGELFF
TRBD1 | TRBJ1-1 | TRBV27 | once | TGTGCCAGCAGTTTGGTGGGACAGGGTAACACTGAAGCTTTCTTT | CASSLVGQGNTEAFF
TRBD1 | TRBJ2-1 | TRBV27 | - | TGTGCCAGCAGTTTTATAGATATACAGGGGAATGAGCAGTTCTTC | CASSFIDIQGNEQFF
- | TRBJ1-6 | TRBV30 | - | TGTGCCTGGAGTTCAGGGCATAATTCACCCCTCCACTTT | CAWSSGHNSPLHF
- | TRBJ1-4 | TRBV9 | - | TGTGCCAGCAGCCCCGGACAGATTAATGAAAAACTGTTTTTT | CASSPGQINEKLFF
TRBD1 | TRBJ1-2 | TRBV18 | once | TGTGCCAGCTCACCAATCCAGGGGGCGCGGGACTATGGCTACACCTTC | CASSPIQGARDYGYTF
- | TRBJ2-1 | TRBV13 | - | TGTGCCAGCAGCGCTGGACAGGGAGGGTACAATGAGCAGTTCTTC | CASSAGQGGYNEQFF
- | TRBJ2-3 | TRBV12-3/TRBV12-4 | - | TGTGCCAGCAGTTTACGGGGTACAGATACGCAGTATTTT | CASSLRGTDTQYF
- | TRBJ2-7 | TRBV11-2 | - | TGTGCCAGCAGCCCGTCTCAGTTATCCTACGAGCAGTACTTC | CASSPSQLSYEQYF
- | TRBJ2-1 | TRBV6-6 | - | TGTGCCGGGTCTGGGACACATTACAATGAGCAGTTCTTC | CAGSGTHYNEQFF
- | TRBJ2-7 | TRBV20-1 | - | TGCAGTGCTAGTCTGGGACTCTCCTTCTACGAGCAGTACTTC | CSASLGLSFYEQYF
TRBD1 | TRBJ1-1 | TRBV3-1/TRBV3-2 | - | TGTGCCAGCAGCCCCACAGGGGAATACACTGAAGCTTTCTTT | CASSPTGEYTEAFF
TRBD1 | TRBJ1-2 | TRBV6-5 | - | TGTGCCAGCAGGCCGACAGGGCCCCCCTATGGCTACACCTTC | CASRPTGPPYGYTF
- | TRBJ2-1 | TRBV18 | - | TGTGCCAGCTCGAGGACAGAATACAATGAGCAGTTCTTC | CASSRTEYNEQFF
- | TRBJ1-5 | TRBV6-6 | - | TGTGCCAGCAGTTTCAGTAATCAGCCCCAGCATTTT | CASSFSNQPQHF
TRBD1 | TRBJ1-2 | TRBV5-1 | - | TGCGCCAGCAGCTTGTCTCAGACAGGGGTCGACGGCTACACCTTC | CASSLSQTGVDGYTF
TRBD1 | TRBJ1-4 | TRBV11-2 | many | TGTGCCAGCAGCCGCGCCGGGACAGGTTTTGAAAAACTGTTTTTT | CASSRAGTGFEKLFF
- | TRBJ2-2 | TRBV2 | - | TGTGCCAGCAGCTGGACTGCAAACACCGGGGAGCTGTTTTTT | CASSWTANTGELFF
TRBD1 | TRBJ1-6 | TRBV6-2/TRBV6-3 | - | TGTGCCAGCAGTACCCGGGACAGAGGAAATTCACCCCTCCACTTT | CASSTRDRGNSPLHF
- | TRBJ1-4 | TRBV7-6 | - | TGTGCCAGCAGCTTAGCGGTAGGAGCAACTAATGAAAAACTGTTTTTT | CASSLAVGATNEKLFF
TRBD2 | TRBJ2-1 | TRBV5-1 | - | TGCGCCAGCCATAGCGGGGGGAACTACAATGAGCAGTTCTTC | CASHSGGNYNEQFF
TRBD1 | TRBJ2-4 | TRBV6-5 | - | TGTGCCAGCAGTTACTCGGGACAGGGCCTAAACATTCAGTACTTC | CASSYSGQGLNIQYF
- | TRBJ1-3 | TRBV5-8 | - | TGTGCCAGCAGCTTTGACAGGTCCGGAAACACCATATATTTT | CASSFDRSGNTIYF
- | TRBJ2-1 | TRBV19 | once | TGTGCCAGTAGTATCCCTCTCGGCTCCTACAATGAGCAGTTCTTC | CASSIPLGSYNEQFF
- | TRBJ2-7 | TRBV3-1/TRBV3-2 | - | TGTGCCAGCAGCGTACGTCAGGGGTCCTACGAGCAGTACTTC | CASSVRQGSYEQYF
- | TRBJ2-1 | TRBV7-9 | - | TGTGCCAGCAGCTTAGACAGATCAGGTGAGCAGTTCTTC | CASSLDRSGEQFF
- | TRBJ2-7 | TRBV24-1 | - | TGTGCCACCAGTGAACCGGGGTCTGGGGAGCAGTACTTC | CATSEPGSGEQYF
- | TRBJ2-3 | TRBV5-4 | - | TGTGCCAGCAGCTTGGTCTCCATGGCGGGAATCACAGATACGCAGTATTTT | CASSLVSMAGITDTQYF
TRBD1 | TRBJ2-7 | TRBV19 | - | TGTGCCAGTAGCCCCGGGACAGGGGACTACGAGCAGTACTTC | CASSPGTGDYEQYF
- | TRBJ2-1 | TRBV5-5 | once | TGTGCCAGCAGCCCCCGGGGTCTATCCGTCAATGAGCAGTTCTTC | CASSPRGLSVNEQFF
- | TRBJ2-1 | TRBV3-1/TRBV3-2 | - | TGTGCCAGCAGTCAGACAGGCGCATCCTACAATGAGCAGTTCTTC | CASSQTGASYNEQFF
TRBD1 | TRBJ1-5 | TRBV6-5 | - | TGTGCCAGCAGTATAAGGGGACAGCCGGCCCGGCCCCAGCATTTT | CASSIRGQPARPQHF